This TCR beta chain was sequenced during a study of human T cells and chemical hapten exposure. At the level of the study: Patients, chiefly female, had alopecia areata, totalis or universalis.

Trimming stripped 0 bases from V and 7 bases from J, with 4 bases between. This CDR3 spans 12 amino acids. CDR1 is SGHNT, CDR2 YENEEA, per germline. This clonotype occurred many times. In TCRdb, the RACE reads were re-called with MiXCR into one record per CDR3 protein. The sample holds about 140,000 distinct CDR3 sequences; approximately 10% are singletons and the top ten take under 1.5%. The time point was: patch test 2, 6 weeks after DPC sensitization. Treatment here: therapeutic diphenylcyclopropenone sensitization with weekly scalp DPC. The receptor was derived from a woman in her forties or fifties with alopecia areata. Some clones in this sample may be carry-over from other donors' samples. The rearrangement uses TRBV11-3 and TRBJ2-1; D is undetermined. Sequenced material: whole blood, taken in connection with sensitization to the hapten diphenylcyclopropenone (DPC). The CDR3 region is CASSLETNEQFF. The CDR3 DNA is TGTGCCAGCAGCTTAGAAACGAATGAGCAGTTCTTC. Full variable domain (missing parts from reference TRBV11-3 and TRBJ2-1): EAGVVQSPRYKIIEKKQPVAFWCNPISGHNTLYWYLQNLGQGPELLIRYENEEAVDDSQLPKDRFSAERLKGVDSTLKIQPAELGDSAVYLCASSLETNEQFFGPGTRLTVL.